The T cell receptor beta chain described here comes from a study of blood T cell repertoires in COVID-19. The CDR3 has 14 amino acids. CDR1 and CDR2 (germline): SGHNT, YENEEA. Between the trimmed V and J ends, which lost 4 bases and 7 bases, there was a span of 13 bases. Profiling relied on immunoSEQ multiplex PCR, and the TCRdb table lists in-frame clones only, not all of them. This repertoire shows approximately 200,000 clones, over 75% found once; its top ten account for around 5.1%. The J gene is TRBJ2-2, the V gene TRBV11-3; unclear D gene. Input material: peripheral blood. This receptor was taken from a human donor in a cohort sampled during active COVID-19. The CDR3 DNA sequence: TGTGCCAGCAGCTATAGCTCCCCCGACGGGGAGCTGTTTTTT. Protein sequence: CASSYSSPDGELFF.